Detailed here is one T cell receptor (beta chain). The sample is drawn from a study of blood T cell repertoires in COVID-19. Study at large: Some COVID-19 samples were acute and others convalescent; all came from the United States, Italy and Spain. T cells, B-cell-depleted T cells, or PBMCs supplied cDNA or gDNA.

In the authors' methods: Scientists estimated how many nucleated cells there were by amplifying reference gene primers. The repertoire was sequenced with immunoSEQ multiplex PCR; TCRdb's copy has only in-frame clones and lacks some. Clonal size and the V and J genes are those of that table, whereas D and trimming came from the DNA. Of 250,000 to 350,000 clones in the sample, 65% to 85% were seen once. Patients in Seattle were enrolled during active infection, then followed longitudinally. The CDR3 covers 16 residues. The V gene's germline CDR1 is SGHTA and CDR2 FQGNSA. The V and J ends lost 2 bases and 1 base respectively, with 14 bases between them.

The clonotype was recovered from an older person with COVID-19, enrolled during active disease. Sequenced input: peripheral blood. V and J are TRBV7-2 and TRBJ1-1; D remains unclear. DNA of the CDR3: TGTGCCAGCAGCTTAAGGAGGTCCCCGGGGAACACTGAAGCTTTCTTT. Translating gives CASSLRRSPGNTEAFF.